The 30 T cell receptor beta chains reported below all come from one sample, sequenced in a study of shared clonotypes between healthy human individuals (dated by TCRdb to 2019 to 2021). The library was generated by the immunoSEQ multiplex PCR assay. TCRdb limited this immuneACCESS table to in-frame rearrangements with V and J called. A share of clones is missing; checked studies link under half to unresolved V genes, and the rest is unexplained. The sample records roughly 2 million clones, about 95% of which are singletons. The top ten hold 0.9% to 1.4% of the sample. For the CD8 naive samples, CD45RO-negative cells were positively selected for CCR7, yielding a CD45RA+CCR7+ population from which TemRA cells were excluded. Sequencing input: naive CD8+ T cells sorted from blood. Interpreted using the paper, the cell subset or site label stands for: CD45RA+CCR7+. Receptor source: a man aged 18-30 years in good health.

The chain uses TRBV5-1 and TRBJ2-3; 10 bases line up with TRBD2. This CDR3 spans 19 amino acids. Germline lookup yields CDR1 SGHRS and CDR2 YFSETQ. The junction had 10 bases not matched to a gene; V was cut back by 0 bases and J by 0 bases. CDR3 protein: CASSLVISGGKSSTDTQYF. DNA for the CDR3: TGCGCCAGCAGCTTGGTTATTAGCGGGGGGAAGTCTAGCACAGATACGCAGTATTTT.

The chain joins TRBV13 to TRBJ1-3; no clear D gene. CDR1 and CDR2 (germline): PRHDT, FYEKMQ (reference sequence). This CDR3 is 14 amino acids long. With 3 bases removed from V and 2 bases from J, the gap between germline ends came to 8 bases. The CDR3 DNA reads TGTGCCAGCAGCTTTGAAAAGGCTGGAAACACCATATATTTT. Translation: CASSFEKAGNTIYF.

This rearrangement joins TRBV6-1 to TRBJ1-4, with TRBD1 matching 7 bases. CDR3 length: 16 residues. Per the germline V gene, CDR1 is MNHNS and CDR2 is SASEGT. Trimming cost V 4 bases and J 5 bases; bases outside gene matches: 10. Here the CDR3 DNA reads TGTGCCAGCAGTGGACAGGGAACCTGGCTAAATGAAAAACTGTTTTTT. Translation: CASSGQGTWLNEKLFF.

The rearrangement links TRBV6-6 to TRBJ2-5; TRBD2 matches at 13 bases. Trimming cost V 4 bases and J 12 bases; bases outside gene matches: 11. In germline, CDR1 is MNHNY, CDR2 SVGAGI (reference sequence). The CDR3 spans 15 residues. The CDR3 region is CASSSHGTSGTREYF. CDR3 DNA sequence: TGTGCCAGCAGTTCCCATGGGACTAGCGGGACCCGGGAGTACTTC.

Points on this clone: One end of the junction is discordant with germline, which a read error may explain. The chain recombines TRBV27 with TRBJ2-5, with 12 bases lining up with TRBD2. Germline assignment: CDR1 MNHEY and CDR2 SMNVEV (reference sequence). The CDR3 runs to 16 residues. The CDR3 region has the DNA TGTGCCAGCAGCCCCGTACTAGCGGGGGGACAAGAGGCCCAGTACTTC. Translated: CASSPVLAGGQEAQYF.

V usage is TRBV27 and J usage is TRBJ2-7; 7 positions match TRBD1. The CDR3 contains 11 residues. V dropped 6 bases and J dropped 6; count of bases not matched to a gene: 2. Germline CDR1 MNHEY, CDR2 SMNVEV (reference sequence). Here the CDR3 reads CASSTGVEQYF. CDR3 DNA sequence: TGTGCCAGCAGCACAGGGGTCGAGCAGTACTTC.

This rearrangement joins TRBV7-9 to TRBJ2-7, with TRBD1 matching 10 bases. CDR3 length: 14 amino acids. Per the germline V gene, CDR1 is SEHNR and CDR2 is FQNEAQ (reference sequence). V was pared by 5 bases and J by 6 bases, with 7 bases of the junction left unmatched. The CDR3 spells CASSTGTGDVEQYF. In DNA form, the CDR3 reads TGTGCCAGCAGCACCGGGACAGGGGATGTCGAGCAGTACTTC. Together with reference TRBV7-9 and TRBJ2-7, the CDR3 gives the full variable domain: DTGVSQNPRHKITKRGQNVTFRCDPISEHNRLYWYRQTLGQGPEFLTYFQNEAQLEKSRLLSDRFSAERPKGSFSTLEIQRTEQGDSAMYLCASSTGTGDVEQYFGPGTRLTVT.

CDR3 in amino acids: CAIQDGNTEAFF. Here the CDR3 DNA reads TGTGCCATCCAGGACGGGAACACTGAAGCTTTCTTT. The V call is TRBV10-3, the J call TRBJ1-1; D is uncertain. Per the germline V gene, CDR1 is ENHRY and CDR2 is SYGVKD. With 8 bases removed from V and 1 base from J, the gap between germline ends came to 8 bases. This CDR3 spans 12 amino acids.

The chain is built from TRBV2 and TRBJ2-1; D is unclear. Germline V gene data show CDR1 as SNHLY and CDR2 as FYNNEI. This CDR3 is built from 12 residues. V gave up 4 bases and J gave up 5 bases, with 6 bases separating them. Here the CDR3 reads CASSVGHNEQFF. The CDR3 coding sequence is TGTGCCAGCAGTGTCGGCCACAATGAGCAGTTCTTC.

V and J are TRBV19 and TRBJ1-5; D possibly corresponds to TRBD1 (6 bases). Germline CDR1 and CDR2: LNHDA and SQIVND (reference sequence). The length of the CDR3 is 15 residues. V was trimmed by 2 bases and J by 7 bases, leaving 15 bases between them. Written as DNA, the CDR3 is TGTGCCAGTAGTATACCATGGGGGCGCGGACAGCCCCAGCATTTT. Its translation: CASSIPWGRGQPQHF.

The chain carries TRBV2 and TRBJ1-3, with a possible D match to TRBD1 (6 bases). This CDR3 is 15 amino acids long. The V gene's germline CDR1 is SNHLY and CDR2 FYNNEI. Trimming pared 7 bases from V and 2 bases from J, leaving 15 bases between. CDR3 loop: CASKANRVTGNTIYF. The CDR3, as DNA: TGTGCCAGCAAAGCGAACAGGGTCACTGGAAACACCATATATTTT.

V is TRBV4-1 and J is TRBJ2-7; the match to TRBD2 covers 11 bases. This CDR3 has 15 residues. Germline V gene data show CDR1 as MGHRA and CDR2 as YSYEKL. The J segment lost 4 bases and the V segment lost 4 bases, leaving 6 bases of the junction unmatched. CDR3 in amino acids: CASSLAGTSGYEQYF. DNA for the CDR3: TGCGCCAGCAGCCTAGCCGGGACTAGCGGTTACGAGCAGTACTTC.

The J gene is TRBJ1-1, the V gene TRBV5-1; 7 bases are shared with TRBD1. The germline CDR1 and CDR2 sequences are SGHRS and YFSETQ. The J segment lost 5 bases and the V segment lost 2 bases, leaving 9 bases of the junction unmatched. The CDR3 has 15 residues. The CDR3 nucleotides read TGCGCCAGCAGCTTTCCCACAGGGGTTGGTACTGAAGCTTTCTTT. Translated, it gives CASSFPTGVGTEAFF.

The genes are TRBV13 and TRBJ1-6, with 7 bases that match TRBD1. With 4 bases clipped from V and 2 bases from J, the junction kept 5 bases outside the gene matches. Germline CDR1 reads PRHDT; CDR2 reads FYEKMQ (reference sequence). The CDR3 covers 16 residues. CDR3 residues: CASSSSGQTYNSPLHF. In nucleotides, the CDR3 is TGTGCCAGCAGCTCATCGGGACAGACCTATAATTCACCCCTCCACTTT.

The V call is TRBV5-5, the J call TRBJ2-5; 7 bases agree with TRBD1. The germline gives CDR1 SGHKS, CDR2 YYEKEE (reference sequence). V shed 6 bases and J 4 bases; nucleotides not matched to a gene: 12. The CDR3 spans 15 residues. In DNA form, the CDR3 reads TGTGCCAGCACGGCCGGGACAGCGAAGGGAGAGACCCAGTACTTC. It specifies CASTAGTAKGETQYF.

This clone was detected only once. V usage is TRBV13 and J usage is TRBJ1-1, with D uncertain. Germline assignment: CDR1 PRHDT and CDR2 FYEKMQ (reference sequence). CDR3 length: 14 residues. Between the trimmed V and J ends, which lost 0 bases and 3 bases, there was a span of 8 bases. The CDR3 here is CASSLGRGYTEAFF. As DNA, the CDR3 is TGTGCCAGCAGCTTAGGCCGTGGATACACTGAAGCTTTCTTT.

The gene calls are TRBV14 and TRBJ2-7; 8 nucleotides match TRBD2. The CDR3 spans 17 residues. Germline V lookup: CDR1 SGHDN, CDR2 FVKESK. J was trimmed by 2 bases and V by 0 bases; bases with no gene match: 9. The CDR3 region has the DNA TGTGCCAGCAGCCAAGATCGGCCTAGCGGGCATACCTACGAGCAGTACTTC. It encodes CASSQDRPSGHTYEQYF. The full variable domain, in which reference TRBV14 and TRBJ2-7 provide the parts outside the CDR3, is EAGVTQFPSHSVIEKGQTVTLRCDPISGHDNLYWYRRVMGKEIKFLLHFVKESKQDESGMPNNRFLAERTGGTYSTLKVQPAELEDSGVYFCASSQDRPSGHTYEQYFGPGTRLTVT.

The J gene is TRBJ1-6, the V gene TRBV2, with 10 bases matching TRBD1. Germline-derived CDR1 and CDR2 are SNHLY and FYNNEI. This CDR3 is built from 17 residues. The trim removed 3 bases at V and 3 bases at J, leaving 5 bases unmatched. The CDR3 here is CASSESGTGDYNSPLHF. The CDR3 DNA reads TGTGCCAGCAGTGAGTCCGGGACAGGGGACTATAATTCACCCCTCCACTTT.

This clone was observed once. The J gene is TRBJ2-7, the V gene TRBV6-5, with D possibly TRBD2 on 5 matching bases. V shed 4 bases and J shed 6 bases, with 16 bases lying between them. This CDR3 has 14 amino acids. In germline, CDR1 is MNHEY, CDR2 SVGAGI. CDR3 loop: CASSLDSFGSEQYF. The DNA of the CDR3 is TGTGCCAGCAGTTTGGACTCCTTTGGTTCCGAGCAGTACTTC.

The chain uses TRBV6-6 and TRBJ2-5; D perhaps matches TRBD1 (6 bases). Germline V gene sequence: CDR1 MNHNY, CDR2 SVGAGI (reference sequence). Trimming removed 5 bases at V and 4 bases at J, with 14 bases between. The CDR3 covers 14 residues. DNA of the CDR3: TGTGCCAGCAGTCCAACAGGGATCGGAGAGACCCAGTACTTC. Translating gives CASSPTGIGETQYF.

The V call is TRBV11-2, the J call TRBJ2-7; 7 bases map to TRBD2. After removal of 0 bases from V and 1 base from J, the junction contained 6 bases not matched to a gene. Germline CDR1 SGHAT, CDR2 FQNNGV. The CDR3 is 16 amino acids. For the CDR3, the DNA is TGTGCCAGCAGCTTAGATCGCCTAGCGGTGTCCTACGAGCAGTACTTC. This sequence encodes CASSLDRLAVSYEQYF.

DNA of the CDR3: TGTGCCAGCAACCTTGACGGGACAGGGTATTCACCCCTCCACTTT. This encodes CASNLDGTGYSPLHF. This chain joins TRBV5-8 and TRBJ1-6, with 9 bases that match TRBD1. The CDR3 runs to 15 residues. The germline V gene has CDR1 SGHTS and CDR2 YDEGEE. Losses at the gene ends were 6 bases for V and 8 bases for J; bases not matched to a gene: 9.

This sequence joins TRBV6-5 and TRBJ2-2, with TRBD2 matching 8 bases. This CDR3 comprises 16 residues. The germline V gene has CDR1 MNHEY and CDR2 SVGAGI. After removal of 4 bases from V and 0 bases from J, the junction contained 4 bases not matched to a gene. The chain's CDR3 is CASSSLAGSNTGELFF. For the CDR3, the DNA is TGTGCCAGCAGTTCGCTAGCGGGTTCGAACACCGGGGAGCTGTTTTTT.

The chain employs TRBV30 and TRBJ1-3; D gene uncertain. In germline, CDR1 is GTSNPN, CDR2 SVGIG (reference sequence). CDR3 size: 13 residues. V shed 5 bases and J shed 0 bases, with 8 bases lying between them. The DNA of the CDR3 is TGTGCCTGGGACGTGGGCTCTGGAAACACCATATATTTT. Protein sequence: CAWDVGSGNTIYF.

This chain joins TRBV6-5 and TRBJ2-1; 7 nucleotides agree with TRBD2. The germline V gene has CDR1 MNHEY and CDR2 SVGAGI. This CDR3 has 15 residues. V was pared by 5 bases and J by 0 bases, with 4 bases of the junction left unmatched. CDR3 residues: CASSGRTSSYNEQFF. The CDR3 DNA is TGTGCCAGCAGTGGCCGGACTAGCTCCTACAATGAGCAGTTCTTC.

This chain links TRBV30 with TRBJ2-2, with D unresolved. The CDR3 spans 12 residues. The V and J ends lost 3 bases and 4 bases respectively, with 6 bases between them. Germline V gene lookup returns CDR1 GTSNPN and CDR2 SVGIG (reference sequence). CDR3 region: CAWSSPTGELFF. CDR3 coding DNA: TGTGCCTGGAGCTCCCCCACCGGGGAGCTGTTTTTT.

This CDR3 reads CASSESQGIFNEQFF. The CDR3 coding sequence is TGCGCCAGCAGTGAGAGTCAGGGGATCTTCAATGAGCAGTTCTTC. The chain has TRBV10-1 and TRBJ2-1; tentatively, D is TRBD1 (6 bases). CDR3 size: 15 residues. Germline V gene lookup returns CDR1 WNHNN and CDR2 SYGVQD (reference sequence). Trimming took off 2 bases at V and 6 bases at J, with 14 bases between the two ends.

The chain couples TRBV28 to TRBJ2-3; D not certain. This CDR3 spans 15 amino acids. The V gene lost 3 bases and the J gene lost 2 bases, with 12 bases spanning the gap. Germline assignment: CDR1 MDHEN and CDR2 SYDVKM. The CDR3 sequence: CASSFEQKLTDTQYF. Here the CDR3 DNA reads TGTGCCAGCAGTTTCGAACAGAAACTCACAGATACGCAGTATTTT.

This chain links TRBV6-1 with TRBJ2-5; 8 bases line up with TRBD1. This CDR3 contains 14 residues. Per the germline V gene, CDR1 is MNHNS and CDR2 is SASEGT. J was trimmed by 5 bases and V by 3 bases; bases with no gene match: 5. In nucleotides, the CDR3 is TGTGCCAGCAGTGAGAGACAGGGGATGGAGACCCAGTACTTC. It yields the protein CASSERQGMETQYF.

V usage is TRBV4-1 and J usage is TRBJ2-1, with D hard to call. The V end lost 4 bases, the J end lost 7 bases, and 8 bases lay between the germline ends. This CDR3 is built from 12 residues. CDR1 is MGHRA and CDR2 is YSYEKL in the germline V gene. The DNA of the CDR3 is TGCGCCAGCAGCCTCTTCGAAAATGAGCAGTTCTTC. Protein product: CASSLFENEQFF.